Each of the 5 T cell receptor beta chains below was sequenced from the same sample in a study of OX40 agonist ivuxolimab in advanced cancers. The method was immunoSEQ multiplex PCR; TCRdb's version includes in-frame clones alone and lacks a portion of them. The sample includes some 65,000 clones, around 86% of them seen just once. The starting material was CD4+ or CD8+ T cells sorted from blood, obtained in a trial of the OX40 agonist ivuxolimab. All receptors come from an adult with an advanced solid tumor such as melanoma, head and neck, liver or kidney cancer.

About this clone: The junction and the germline gene differ at one end; a read error may be behind it. The chain combines TRBV7-2 with TRBJ2-2; D is perhaps TRBD1 (6 bases). This CDR3 is built from 17 residues. CDR1 and CDR2 (germline): SGHTA, FQGNSA. CDR3 nucleotide sequence: TGTGCCAGCAGCTTAGTGCCCGCAGGGGCGAAAACCGGGGAGCTGTTTTTT. Translation: CASSLVPAGAKTGELFF.

The V and J genes are TRBV4-1 and TRBJ1-4; 8 bases agree with TRBD1. The CDR3 totals 17 residues. Germline V gene data show CDR1 as MGHRA and CDR2 as YSYEKL. Trimming removed 2 bases from V and 3 bases from J; junction bases left unmatched: 8. CDR3 region: CASSQRGQENSNEKLFF. CDR3 DNA: TGCGCCAGCAGCCAAAGGGGACAGGAGAACTCTAATGAAAAACTGTTTTTT.

The rearrangement links TRBV7-9 to TRBJ2-1; D not certain. V lost 0 bases, J lost 4 bases, and 7 bases lay in between. This CDR3 has 14 amino acids. Per the germline V gene, CDR1 is SEHNR and CDR2 is FQNEAQ (reference sequence). CDR3 DNA: TGTGCCAGCAGCTTAGCAAATAGATACAATGAGCAGTTCTTC. Translated: CASSLANRYNEQFF.

In its sample, this clone was seen once. The chain has TRBV18 and TRBJ1-2, with unresolved D. CDR3 length: 14 amino acids. Trimming removed 0 bases from V and 4 bases from J, with 9 bases in between. Germline CDR1 reads KGHSH; CDR2 reads LQKENI. The CDR3 nucleotides are TGTGCCAGCTCACCACCGACCGGACTCTATGGCTACACCTTC. Translating gives CASSPPTGLYGYTF.

This chain links TRBV11-2 with TRBJ2-7, with a possible D match to TRBD1 (5 bases). The CDR3 extends over 14 amino acids. V gave up 2 bases and J gave up 3 bases, with 11 bases separating them. CDR1 SGHAT and CDR2 FQNNGV come from the germline V gene. The CDR3 sequence: CASSLLRQGYEQYF. CDR3 DNA: TGTGCCAGCAGCTTACTGAGGCAGGGCTACGAGCAGTACTTC.